This is a list of T cell receptor beta chains from one sample in a study of T cells in Graves' hyperthyroidism and ophthalmopathy. TCRdb reprocessed the multiplex PCR reads with MiXCR, giving one entry per CDR3 protein. Of roughly 400,000 distinct CDR3 sequences in the sample, about 25% were seen once. The source material was blood. These receptors originate from a man aged 50-59 years with Graves' hyperthyroidism. Both conserved end residues are part of each CDR3. The D gene is left open where the match is weak. Size is omitted from some rows. Given values are once, few, many or a class for expanded clones.

clone_size j_call d_call v_call cdr3_nt cdr3_aa
. TRBJ2-7 . TRBV7-2 TGTGCCAGCAGCACGGCCGATAGGGCCTCCTACGAGCAGTACTTC CASSTADRASYEQYF
. TRBJ2-7 TRBD2 TRBV4-1 TGCGCCAGCAGCCAAGAGGCGGGAGGGCCCTACGAGCAGTACTTC CASSQEAGGPYEQYF
. TRBJ2-4 . TRBV12-3/TRBV12-4 TGTGCCAGCAGTTTGGAGGGTTTAGCCAAAAACATTCAGTACTTC CASSLEGLAKNIQYF
. TRBJ2-1 TRBD2 TRBV5-1 TGCGCCAGCAGCTTGGGCGGGACTAGCGGTTACAATGAGCAGTTCTTC CASSLGGTSGYNEQFF
. TRBJ1-1 . TRBV5-1 TGCGCCAGCAGCCCTTGGTCGGGGAACACTGAAGCTTTCTTT CASSPWSGNTEAFF
few TRBJ1-6 . TRBV12-5 TGTGCTAGTGCCCTTGCGCTCAATTCACCCCTCCACTTT CASALALNSPLHF
. TRBJ1-1 . TRBV5-1 TGCGCCAGCAGCTTGGCCTCGAACACTGAAGCTTTCTTT CASSLASNTEAFF
. TRBJ2-7 . TRBV7-3 TGTGCCAGCAGCCCGGGGGCAGGGCTCGAGCAGTACTTC CASSPGAGLEQYF
. TRBJ2-2 TRBD2 TRBV7-9 TGTGCCAGCAGCTCCGGGGGGGGACCGAACACCGGGGAGCTGTTTTTT CASSSGGGPNTGELFF
many TRBJ2-7 . TRBV7-9 TGTGCCAGCAGCTTAGAAGGGACGTCCTACGAGCAGTACTTC CASSLEGTSYEQYF
few TRBJ2-7 . TRBV29-1 TGCAGCGTTTACCTCAGGGGATACGAGCAGTACTTC CSVYLRGYEQYF
many TRBJ2-7 TRBD1 TRBV3-1 TGTGCCAGCAGCCACAGCTACCGGGACAGAACCTACGAGCAGTACTTC CASSHSYRDRTYEQYF
. TRBJ2-5 TRBD2 TRBV24-1 TGTGCCACCAGCCCCCTAGCGGGGGATCCCAAAGAGACCCAGTACTTC CATSPLAGDPKETQYF
. TRBJ2-1 TRBD2 TRBV24-1 TGTGCCAGTGGGGGGGATGCAAATAATGAGCAGTTCTTC CASGGDANNEQFF
. TRBJ1-1 . TRBV5-1 TGCGCCAGCAGCTTGGCGCTGGGTGCGAACACTGAAGCTTTCTTT CASSLALGANTEAFF
many TRBJ2-5 . TRBV11-2 TGTGCCAGCAGCTTGGCGGTGGGGGAGACCCAGTACTTC CASSLAVGETQYF
few TRBJ2-1 TRBD2 TRBV9 TGTGCCAGCAGCGTCTCTAGCGGGAGTACCTACAATGAGCAGTTCTTC CASSVSSGSTYNEQFF
. TRBJ2-1 . TRBV5-5 TGTGCCAGCAGCCCCTCAATGCGGATAATGACCAATGAGCAGTTCTTC CASSPSMRIMTNEQFF
few TRBJ2-5 . TRBV5-1 TGCGCCAGCAGCCCCGGACAGCCCGGAGAGACCCAGTACTTC CASSPGQPGETQYF
many TRBJ1-2 TRBD1 TRBV11-2 TGTGCCAGCAGCCAGGGACAGGGGGGATATGGCTACACCTTC CASSQGQGGYGYTF
. TRBJ2-7 . TRBV7-2 TGCGCCAGCAGCCAAGAGCGACGGAGGAGCTACGAGCAGTACTTC CASSQERRRSYEQYF
few TRBJ2-3 . TRBV9 TGTGCCAGCACGGAGGGGAGCTCAGATACGCAGTATTTT CASTEGSSDTQYF
few TRBJ2-7 . TRBV5-1 TGCGCCAGCAGGGACTGGATGGGCTACGAGCAGTACTTC CASRDWMGYEQYF
. TRBJ2-1 TRBD1 TRBV6-1 TGTGCCAGCAGTGAAGGCCCCACAGGGGAGACGGGTGAGCAGTTCTTC CASSEGPTGETGEQFF
many TRBJ2-7 TRBD1 TRBV28 TGTGCCAGCACCACAGGGGGCCCGGGTCCCTACGAGCAGTACTTC CASTTGGPGPYEQYF
. TRBJ2-1 TRBD2 TRBV5-1 TGCGCCAGCCGGGACTTAGCGGGAGGCTACAATGAGCAGTTCTTC CASRDLAGGYNEQFF
. TRBJ2-2 . TRBV10-1 TGCGCCAGCGGGTATGGCACCGGGGAGCTGTTTTTT CASGYGTGELFF
few TRBJ2-3 TRBD1 TRBV6-1 TGTGCCAGCAGCTTCGGACAGGCGGTAGATACGCAGTATTTT CASSFGQAVDTQYF
many TRBJ2-7 TRBD2 TRBV7-9 TGTGCCAGCAGCTCGACTAGCGGGAGCTACGAGCAGTACTTC CASSSTSGSYEQYF
few TRBJ1-2 TRBD1 TRBV28 TGTGCCAGCAGATCCGGGACAGGCCTCCGCTATGGCTACACCTTC CASRSGTGLRYGYTF
few TRBJ2-7 TRBD2 TRBV5-6 TGTGCCAGCAGCTTGAGCCCGGGACTAGCGGTCTACGAGCAGTACTTC CASSLSPGLAVYEQYF
. TRBJ2-2 TRBD2 TRBV5-1 TGCGCCAGCAGCCTGGCCCTAGCGGGGTACACCGGGGAGCTGTTTTTT CASSLALAGYTGELFF
many TRBJ1-6 . TRBV27 TGTGCCAGCAGTTTTATGCTGAGTAATTCACCCCTCCACTTT CASSFMLSNSPLHF
. TRBJ2-3 TRBD2 TRBV12-3/TRBV12-4 TGTGCCAGCAGTTCCAGTAGCGGGAGGGCCTTGTATTTT CASSSSSGRALYF
few TRBJ2-1 TRBD1 TRBV7-9 TGTGCCAGCACCGGACAGGGGTTAGGTGAGCAGTTCTTC CASTGQGLGEQFF
few TRBJ2-7 . TRBV6-6 TGTGCCAGCAGTTACTTGGGGGGGCAGGGGGACTCCTACGAGCAGTACTTC CASSYLGGQGDSYEQYF
many TRBJ2-5 TRBD2 TRBV7-8 TGTGCCAGCAGCTTAGAAACTAGCGGGGTCCAACAAGAGACCCAGTACTTC CASSLETSGVQQETQYF
few TRBJ2-7 . TRBV5-4 TGTGCCAGCAGCTTGGACCAGGCCTACGAGCAGTACTTC CASSLDQAYEQYF
few TRBJ1-5 . TRBV6-5 TGTGCCAGCAGTTCCACAGGAGTCAATCAGCCCCAGCATTTT CASSSTGVNQPQHF
many TRBJ2-1 . TRBV2 TGTGCCAGCAGCACAAGACTAGACGATGAGCAGTTCTTC CASSTRLDDEQFF